A selection of T cell receptor beta chains follows, all from one sample in a study of blood T cell repertoires in COVID-19. Sequenced by immunoSEQ multiplex PCR; TCRdb stores in-frame clones only, minus some. The table records roughly 260,000 clones, 88% of them present only once. What was sequenced was peripheral blood. These receptors were obtained from a man between 60 and 75 years old who had recovered from COVID-19. Each CDR3 is given with its conserved first and last residue. Each record gives: CDR3 protein, CDR3 DNA, J gene, V gene, D gene, clone size. The D gene is left open where the match is weak. Clone size is given for some rows only: seen once, a few or many times, or a class if the clone is expanded.

CASLGTGSTNEKLFF	TGTGCCAGCCTCGGGACAGGGTCGACTAATGAAAAACTGTTTTTT	TRBJ1-4	TRBV7-9	TRBD1	.
CASSPRPGESYNSPLHF	TGTGCCAGCTCACCACGTCCGGGAGAGTCCTATAATTCACCCCTCCACTTT	TRBJ1-6	TRBV18	.	.
CASSQNQGWDRDQPQHF	TGTGCCAGCAGCCAAAACCAGGGGTGGGACAGGGACCAGCCCCAGCATTTT	TRBJ1-5	TRBV4-2	TRBD1	.
CASRIQMSSPLHF	TGTGCCAGCAGGATACAGATGAGTTCACCCCTCCACTTT	TRBJ1-6	TRBV2	.	few
CASSYYLGPVYGYTF	TGTGCCAGCAGTTACTACCTTGGGCCCGTCTATGGCTACACCTTC	TRBJ1-2	TRBV6-2/TRBV6-3	.	.
CASSLTDSYNEQFF	TGTGCCAGCAGCCTCACAGATTCCTACAATGAGCAGTTCTTC	TRBJ2-1	TRBV14	.	once
CASSQRGGGTSPTF	TGTGCCAGCAGCCAGAGGGGCGGGGGGACCTCTCCGACTTTT	TRBJ2-3	TRBV5-6	TRBD2	.
CASSQGTAYGYTF	TGCGCCAGCAGCCAAGGGACAGCCTATGGCTACACCTTC	TRBJ1-2	TRBV5-1	TRBD1	.
CASSILRGSYNEQFF	TGTGCCAGTAGTATCCTCCGGGGCTCCTACAATGAGCAGTTCTTC	TRBJ2-1	TRBV19	.	.
CASSIPSFGGNGWTEAFF	TGTGCCAGTAGTATCCCCTCTTTTGGGGGCAATGGATGGACTGAAGCTTTCTTT	TRBJ1-1	TRBV19	.	.